The entry that follows covers one TCR beta chain sequence. Its antigen is not yet known. Within one base of it there is no much larger clone, and no base qualities were kept. The sample is drawn from a study of OX40 agonist ivuxolimab in advanced cancers. Study-level background: Ivuxolimab was an agonistic, fully human IgG2 monoclonal antibody directed against OX40 (CD134), a costimulatory receptor. Intravenous ivuxolimab was administered to patients every 2 weeks at six dose levels: 0.01, 0.1, 0.3, 1.5, 3 and 10 mg/kg. Of the approximately 50 patients in dose escalation, some 20 had hepatocellular carcinoma, approximately 15 had melanoma, 9 had renal cell carcinoma and 9 had head and neck cancer. The dose-escalation cohort was about 83% male with a mean age of about 60 years, ranging from roughly 23 to 80. Patients were allowed to have had prior anti-PD-1, anti-PD-L1 or anti-CTLA-4 therapy, and 30% to 40% of the dose-escalation patients had been treated with checkpoint inhibitors. Three dose-escalation patients achieved partial responses, one with hepatocellular carcinoma and two with cutaneous melanoma. Peripheral TCRbeta sequencing was intended to test whether TCR sequence diversity was altered and clonal T-cell expansion was caused by ivuxolimab. The paper reports the monotherapy dose-escalation portion (N = 52 patients) of the phase I ivuxolimab trial. The full study reports these points: On average, CD8+ T cells showed more expanded clones than CD4+ T cells after ivuxolimab. In partial responders in the 0.1-3.0 mg/kg groups, normalized peripheral clonal expansion was found to be among the lowest, especially among CD8+ T cells. The antigen specificity of the clonally expanded peripheral T cells was not determined. Low levels of normalized T-cell clonal expansion were also shown by some nonresponding patients. At doses from 0.1 to 3.0 mg/kg, clonal expansion was seen in both CD4+ and CD8+ blood T cells between baseline and week 6.

Patients with autoimmune disease history or receiving systemic immunosuppression were excluded from the trial. Peripheral blood for TCR sequencing was drawn from every dose cohort at baseline, at cycle 4 day 1 and at cycle 7 day 1. Samples were obtained from an open-label, multicenter, first-in-human phase I dose-escalation trial of ivuxolimab. Adults with locally advanced or metastatic melanoma, renal cell, hepatocellular, or head and neck squamous cell carcinoma were enrolled in the trial. Before TCR sequencing, CD4+ and CD8+ T cells were separately sorted from peripheral blood. Clipping removes 7 bases from V and 0 bases from J, with 2 as the unmatched junction base count. The CDR3 covers 14 residues, taking in both the cysteine and the phenylalanine. Solely the CDR3 DNA is kept, with 42 bases framed from the first base. CDR1 SNHLY and CDR2 FYNNEI were looked up in the germline V gene. To sequence the TCRbeta CDR3 region, genomic DNA was isolated from the sorted cells. The immunoSEQ Assay was used for sequencing of TCRbeta CDR3 regions. The source is immuneACCESS, and TCRdb retained only in-frame sequences with V and J called. Part of the clones is not carried over; for the studies checked, unresolved V genes explain less than half of this, and the remainder is unexplained. For this sample the table gives 50,000 to 65,000 clones, of which around nine tenths were detected only once. The leading ten clones occupy about 0.63% of the sample.

The source of this sequence is an adult with an advanced solid tumor such as melanoma, head and neck, liver or kidney cancer. The material was CD4+ or CD8+ T cells sorted from blood, obtained in a trial of the OX40 agonist ivuxolimab. The rearrangement combines TRBV2 with TRBJ2-7; 11 central bases correspond to TRBD2. The CDR3 amino acid sequence is: CASTTSGTSYEQYF. The sequence in DNA is TGTGCCAGCACGACTAGCGGGACCTCCTACGAGCAGTACTTC. The reference TRBV2 and TRBJ2-7 proteins fill in what lies around the CDR3, so the full variable domain reads EPEVTQTPSHQVTQMGQEVILRCVPISNHLYFYWYRQILGQKVEFLVSFYNNEISEKSEIFDDQFSVERPDGSNFTLKIRSTKLEDSAMYFCASTTSGTSYEQYFGPGTRLTVT.